Below, 31 T cell receptor beta chains from the same sample are listed, as sequenced in a study of PD-1 blockade in classical Hodgkin lymphoma. Time point in this sample: cycle 4 day 1 (C4D1), after less than 7 weeks of nivolumab. Relapse was seen in all patients after autologous stem cell transplantation, and brentuximab vedotin exposure was variable. Using magnetic negative selection, the CD4+ T cells were separated out of thawed PBMCs. Assay used: immunoSEQ multiplex PCR; TCRdb lists only in-frame clones, some missing. The sample yields fewer than 35,000 clones, around 84% seen once. The specimen comprised CD4+ T cells from blood, sampled before the fourth cycle of nivolumab. The receptors originated from a human donor with classical Hodgkin lymphoma.

The genes are TRBV25-1 and TRBJ1-1; D gene ambiguous. The length of the CDR3 is 15 residues. V was shortened by 7 bases and J by 1 base, with 16 bases between the two germline ends. CDR1 is MGHDK, CDR2 SYGVNS, per germline. The DNA of the CDR3 is TGTGCCAGCACCTCTTGGGGTAAATCGAACACTGAAGCTTTCTTT. Encoded protein: CASTSWGKSNTEAFF.

The V call is TRBV5-1, the J call TRBJ2-5; D is uncertain. CDR3 size: 13 residues. Germline CDR1 SGHRS, CDR2 YFSETQ. With 0 bases removed from V and 7 bases from J, the gap between germline ends came to 10 bases. CDR3 nucleotides: TGCGCCAGCAGCTTGGATATTTTGGCGACCCAGTACTTC. Protein: CASSLDILATQYF.

This clone came up once. The genes are TRBV5-1 and TRBJ1-2; TRBD1 matches 8 bases. Unmatched junction bases numbered 18, after V lost 4 bases and J lost 4 bases. The CDR3 sequence is 18 residues long. Germline V gene sequence: CDR1 SGHRS, CDR2 YFSETQ. CDR3 residues: CASSPRGQGATLGYGYTF. The CDR3 region has the DNA TGCGCCAGCAGCCCACGCGGGCAGGGGGCGACCTTGGGCTATGGCTACACCTTC.

V is TRBV7-2 and J is TRBJ2-2, with no clear D. Germline-derived CDR1 and CDR2 are SGHTA and FQGNSA. The germline V and J ends were trimmed by 1 base and 1 base, with 4 bases remaining between them. The CDR3 is 14 amino acids. The CDR3 spells CASSLVGNTGELFF. In nucleotides, the CDR3 is TGTGCCAGCAGCTTAGTGGGGAACACCGGGGAGCTGTTTTTT.

J is TRBJ2-1 and V is TRBV1; the table gives TRBD2 as D, unverified against the DNA. TRBV1 is assigned pseudogene status. The CDR3 contains 16 residues. Here the CDR3 DNA reads TGCACCAGCAGCCTCATCGCGGGGGGGCCGTGCAATGAGCAGTTCTTC. This translates into CTSSLIAGGPCNEQFF.

This clone was counted a single time. The J gene is TRBJ2-5, the V gene TRBV21-1. TRBV21-1 represents a pseudogene. The CDR3 sequence is 15 residues long. The CDR3 loop is CASSILTGLRETQYF. CDR3 sequence (DNA): TGTGCCAGCAGTATACTCACCGGGCTAAGGGAGACCCAGTACTTC.

The chain links TRBV7-2 to TRBJ2-4; unclear D gene. V lost 0 bases and J 11 bases, leaving 14 bases between the germline ends. The CDR3 has 14 amino acids. Germline V gene lookup returns CDR1 SGHTA and CDR2 FQGNSA. Here the CDR3 reads CASSLARLTTFQYF. DNA for the CDR3: TGTGCCAGCAGCTTAGCGCGACTCACGACTTTTCAGTACTTC.

This chain joins TRBV5-1 and TRBJ2-5; tentatively, D is TRBD1 (5 bases). The germline V gene encodes CDR1 SGHRS and CDR2 YFSETQ. The CDR3 consists of 15 residues. Trimming pared 0 bases from V and 7 bases from J, leaving 16 bases between. The CDR3 protein is CASSLVAGWGGTQYF. Written as DNA, the CDR3 is TGCGCCAGCAGCTTGGTGGCAGGGTGGGGCGGGACCCAGTACTTC.

On this clone: The junction differs from germline at one of its ends, possibly a read error. CDR3 in DNA: TGTGCTAGCAGAGGGGGAAATAATGAAAAACTGTTTTTT. Residues: CASRGGNNEKLFF. This chain links TRBV4-2 with TRBJ1-4, with TRBD1 as a possible D gene (6 bases). Germline loops: CDR1 LGHNA, CDR2 YNFKEQ. This CDR3 region has 13 residues.

This chain connects TRBV7-9 to TRBJ1-1, with TRBD1 matching over 9 bases. J was trimmed by 1 base and V by 4 bases; bases with no gene match: 7. This CDR3 has 16 amino acids. CDR1 and CDR2 from the germline V gene are SEHNR and FQNEAQ (reference sequence). CDR3 nucleotide sequence: TGTGCCAGCAGCTCCATACAGGGGGCAGGGAACACTGAAGCTTTCTTT. It codes for CASSSIQGAGNTEAFF.

The chain joins TRBV7-9 to TRBJ1-1; weak D call: TRBD1 (5 bases). The CDR3 totals 16 residues. V lost 1 base to trimming and J lost 0 bases, with 12 bases between them. Germline-derived CDR1 and CDR2 are SEHNR and FQNEAQ (reference sequence). The CDR3 sequence is CASSLGRGPLNTEAFF. The CDR3 DNA reads TGTGCCAGCAGCTTAGGAAGGGGACCTTTGAACACTGAAGCTTTCTTT.

This sequence joins TRBV5-1 and TRBJ2-7, with TRBD1 identical over 9 bases. V was clipped by 4 bases and J by 4 bases; unmatched bases: 6. CDR1 and CDR2 (germline): SGHRS, YFSETQ. The CDR3 contains 14 residues. CDR3 amino acids: CASSIRDREYEQYF. For the CDR3, the DNA is TGCGCCAGCAGCATCCGGGACAGGGAGTACGAGCAGTACTTC.

This clone was seen just once. This chain links TRBV9 with TRBJ2-7; possibly TRBD1 for D (6 bases). CDR3 length: 14 amino acids. CDR1 is SGDLS and CDR2 is YYNGEE in the germline V gene. V was cut by 2 bases and J by 2 bases, with 11 bases left in between. The CDR3 bases are TGTGCCAGCAGCGTTGGGGGCCTCCCCTACGAGCAGTACTTC. It encodes CASSVGGLPYEQYF. Based on the CDR3 plus reference TRBV9 and TRBJ2-7, the full variable domain is DSGVTQTPKHLITATGQRVTLRCSPRSGDLSVYWYQQSLDQGLQFLIQYYNGEERAKGNILERFSAQQFPDLHSELNLSSLELGDSALYFCASSVGGLPYEQYFGPGTRLTVT.

The V and J genes are TRBV10-1 and TRBJ2-7; 10 nucleotides agree with TRBD1. V trimming: 6 bases; J trimming: 2 bases; junction bases outside the gene matches: 7. CDR1 is WNHNN and CDR2 is SYGVQD in the germline V gene (reference sequence). The CDR3 contains 15 residues. CDR3 residues: CASSAGQGRPYEQYF. The CDR3 nucleotides read TGCGCCAGCAGCGCGGGACAGGGGCGTCCCTACGAGCAGTACTTC.

V gene TRBV18 combines with J gene TRBJ2-3; TRBD2 matches at 7 bases. Germline lookup yields CDR1 KGHSH and CDR2 LQKENI. The junction had 9 bases not matched to a gene; V was cut back by 0 bases and J by 6 bases. This CDR3 contains 16 residues. Here the CDR3 DNA reads TGTGCCAGCTCACCACCGCGGGGGACGGAGAATGATACGCAGTATTTT. Residues: CASSPPRGTENDTQYF.

The chain combines TRBV28 with TRBJ2-2, with D perhaps TRBD1 (5 bases). This CDR3 contains 15 residues. Germline CDR1 MDHEN, CDR2 SYDVKM. V was trimmed by 8 bases and J by 3 bases, leaving 16 bases between them. The chain's CDR3 is CASSRAGLDTGELFF. CDR3 DNA: TGTGCCAGCTCTAGGGCAGGGTTGGACACCGGGGAGCTGTTTTTT.

This rearrangement joins TRBV7-9 to TRBJ2-2; TRBD1 might be the D (6 bases). In germline, CDR1 is SEHNR, CDR2 FQNEAQ (reference sequence). The CDR3 spans 14 residues. V lost 7 bases and J 3 bases, leaving 12 bases between the germline ends. CDR3 coding DNA: TGTGCCAGCACCCAATACAGGGACACCGGGGAGCTGTTTTTT. This gives the protein CASTQYRDTGELFF.

This clone has more than one count but fewer than ten. The V gene is TRBV27, the J gene TRBJ1-3; D uncertain. This CDR3 has 12 amino acids. Per the germline V gene, CDR1 is MNHEY and CDR2 is SMNVEV (reference sequence). The ends were cut back, 4 bases at V and 4 bases at J, with 5 bases in the middle. The CDR3 DNA sequence: TGTGCCAGCAGTTCCCTCGGAAACACCATATATTTT. Protein product: CASSSLGNTIYF.

The count of this clone is one. The chain couples TRBV5-1 to TRBJ1-6; no clear D gene. Germline V lookup: CDR1 SGHRS, CDR2 YFSETQ. V was shortened by 0 bases and J by 1 base, with 17 bases between the two germline ends. The CDR3 totals 19 residues. DNA of the CDR3: TGCGCCAGCAGCTTGGGCCGACGGGGTACGTTGTCCTATAATTCACCCCTCCACTTT. Its protein product is CASSLGRRGTLSYNSPLHF.

This chain links TRBV11-2 with TRBJ1-5, with unresolved D. V was shortened by 5 bases and J by 7 bases, with 9 bases between the two germline ends. The length of the CDR3 is 12 residues. Germline V gene data show CDR1 as SGHAT and CDR2 as FQNNGV. The CDR3 nucleotides are TGTGCCAGCAGCCGAATAGGACAGCCCCAGCATTTT. Its protein product is CASSRIGQPQHF.

V and J are TRBV30 and TRBJ1-1; D call uncertain. The CDR3 has 13 residues. Germline CDR1 and CDR2: GTSNPN and SVGIG (reference sequence). V gave up 6 bases and J gave up 4 bases, with 15 bases separating them. For the CDR3, the DNA is TGTGCCTGCGGGCCCCACGTTAGCACTGAAGCTTTCTTT. This codes for CACGPHVSTEAFF.

Here the CDR3 DNA reads TGCGCCAGCGGACTAGCGGGGGGGCCGGAGACCCAGTACTTC. Translation: CASGLAGGPETQYF. The chain is built from TRBV5-1 and TRBJ2-5; TRBD2 matches 15 bases. This CDR3 has 14 residues. The V gene end was trimmed by 7 bases and the J gene end by 5 bases; junction bases not matched to a gene: 3. Per the germline V gene, CDR1 is SGHRS and CDR2 is YFSETQ.

The V call is TRBV6-5, the J call TRBJ1-1; no reliable D call. V lost 5 bases and J 2 bases, leaving 15 bases between the germline ends. The CDR3 consists of 15 residues. Germline CDR1 reads MNHEY; CDR2 reads SVGAGI. DNA for the CDR3: TGTGCCAGCAGTACCCACCCGGGGAGAAACACTGAAGCTTTCTTT. Translating it yields CASSTHPGRNTEAFF.

V gene TRBV10-3 combines with J gene TRBJ1-1; D is possibly TRBD1 (5 bases). Germline CDR1 ENHRY, CDR2 SYGVKD. The V end was cut by 2 bases, the J end by 3 bases, with 7 bases between. The CDR3 is 13 residues long. The DNA of the CDR3 is TGTGCCATCAGTGAGAGGGGCTACACTGAAGCTTTCTTT. It yields the protein CAISERGYTEAFF.

V and J are TRBV11-3 and TRBJ2-5; 12 bases are a match to TRBD2. Per the germline V gene, CDR1 is SGHNT and CDR2 is YENEEA. The CDR3 loop spans 14 amino acids. V lost 3 bases and J lost 7; bases outside the gene matches: 3. The CDR3 DNA reads as TGTGCCAGCAGCTTGGGGGGACTAGCGGGGACCCAGTACTTC. Translating gives CASSLGGLAGTQYF.

The chain uses TRBV6-1 and TRBJ2-7; D unclear. V shed 7 bases and J shed 2 bases, with 15 bases lying between them. Per the germline V gene, CDR1 is MNHNS and CDR2 is SASEGT. The CDR3 totals 14 residues. CDR3 region: CASTRAGETYEQYF. CDR3 DNA sequence: TGTGCCAGCACCCGAGCAGGTGAGACCTACGAGCAGTACTTC.

V is TRBV6-5 and J is TRBJ2-5; a possible D gene is TRBD1 (6 bases). V lost 1 base, J lost 4 bases, and 16 bases lay in between. CDR1 MNHEY and CDR2 SVGAGI come from the germline V gene. The CDR3 spans 16 residues. The CDR3 DNA follows: TGTGCCAGCAGTTACTATTACAGGGTGCTAGGAGAGACCCAGTACTTC. It codes for CASSYYYRVLGETQYF.

The rearrangement links TRBV19 to TRBJ1-5; TRBD1 is a possible D gene (6 bases). The V end was cut by 6 bases, the J end by 0 bases, with 15 bases between. The CDR3 spans 16 residues. The germline gives CDR1 LNHDA, CDR2 SQIVND (reference sequence). The CDR3: CASSLTGEDSNQPQHF. The DNA of the CDR3 is TGTGCCAGTAGCTTGACAGGAGAGGATAGCAATCAGCCCCAGCATTTT.

The chain couples TRBV30 to TRBJ1-6, with 7 nucleotides matching TRBD1. CDR3 length: 14 amino acids. Losses at the gene ends were 2 bases for V and 5 bases for J; bases not matched to a gene: 3. The germline CDR1 and CDR2 sequences are GTSNPN and SVGIG (reference sequence). CDR3 region: CAWSWDRDNSPLHF. CDR3 DNA: TGTGCCTGGAGTTGGGACAGAGATAATTCACCCCTCCACTTT.

The chain has TRBV2 and TRBJ1-3, with D tentatively TRBD1 (5 bases). This CDR3 comprises 12 residues. Germline CDR1 is SNHLY and CDR2 is FYNNEI. The CDR3 is CAKARGRNTIYF. CDR3 DNA sequence: TGTGCTAAAGCGAGGGGTCGAAACACCATATATTTT. Looking up the rest from reference TRBV2 and TRBJ1-3 gives the full variable domain: EPEVTQTPSHQVTQMGQEVILRCVPISNHLYFYWYRQILGQKVEFLVSFYNNEISEKSEIFDDQFSVERPDGSNFTLKIRSTKLEDSAMYFCAKARGRNTIYFGEGSWLTVV.

This chain links TRBV6-5 with TRBJ2-7, with 9 bases aligning to TRBD2. Germline trimming cut 5 bases from V and 3 bases from J; bases unmatched to any gene: 5. The CDR3 is made up of 14 amino acids. The V gene's germline CDR1 is MNHEY and CDR2 SVGAGI. CDR3 in DNA: TGTGCCAGCAGTAAGGGACTAGCAAACTACGAGCAGTACTTC. Residues: CASSKGLANYEQYF.